The clone carrying this T cell receptor (beta chain) turned up a few times. Its antigen is not known. The data were taken from a study of response to subunit inactivated influenza vaccine. Whole-study results and caveats: The authors suggested that every seasonal influenza vaccination recruits few new T cells.

The CDR3 runs to 15 residues. Germline trimming cut 4 bases from V and 1 base from J; bases unmatched to any gene: 6. Germline CDR1 is ENHRY and CDR2 is SYGVKD. TCRdb called the RT-PCR reads again in MiXCR, with one record for every CDR3 protein. The sample has some 800,000 distinct CDR3 sequences, approximately 22% seen once. This chain joins TRBV10-3 and TRBJ2-7; TRBD1 agrees at 8 bases. This material consisted of PBMCs from blood, taken more than 4 days after vaccination. This sequence was found in a man between 50 and 59 years old who received an inactivated influenza vaccine. CDR3 protein: CAISASGGASYEQYF. Here the CDR3 DNA reads TGTGCCATCAGTGCGTCAGGGGGCGCATCCTACGAGCAGTACTTC.